Listed here is a single T cell receptor (beta chain). These data belong to a study of blood T cell repertoires in COVID-19. Overall study: There were acute and convalescent COVID-19 samples, and they came from the United States, Italy and Spain. PBMCs, B-cell-depleted T cells, or T cells provided the cDNA or gDNA that made up the material.

V lost 4 bases to trimming and J lost 4 bases, with 8 bases between them. This CDR3 has 13 residues. Germline V gene lookup returns CDR1 LNHDA and CDR2 SQIVND (reference sequence). In the study's own analysis: Reference gene primers were amplified, and this amplification served to estimate nucleated cell counts. Assay used: immunoSEQ multiplex PCR; TCRdb lists only in-frame clones, some missing. From that table come the V and J calls and clone size; the DNA was used to work out D and trimming. Among some 83,000 clones, about four fifths were seen once, and the ten largest hold roughly 4%. The sequenced material came from peripheral blood. The clonotype comes from a man aged 50 to 60 with acute or convalescent COVID-19. The genes are TRBV19 and TRBJ1-3; D ambiguous. The CDR3 loop reads CASSTTRGNTIYF. CDR3 nucleotides: TGTGCCAGTAGTACCACGCGAGGAAACACCATATATTTT.